This T cell receptor (beta chain) was profiled in a study of cytomegalovirus exposure and HLA in healthy donors. Overall study: As released early, the data held roughly 85 million unique TCRs from HLA-typed donors.

General study findings and limits: Certain sequence variants were highly shared and formed a cluster, and this cluster was likely a sequencing artifact. For TCR beta chains, V- and J-gene trimming was later linked to a missense DCLRE1C variant. Most CMV-associated TCR beta chains appeared HLA-restricted in a later analysis.

This CDR3 comprises 15 residues. Germline CDR1 SGDLS, CDR2 YYNGEE. Losses at the gene ends were 4 bases for V and 6 bases for J; bases not matched to a gene: 11. Primers included in the PCR were 60 Vbeta and 13 Jbeta primers. Repertoires were generated with immunoSEQ multiplex PCR, while TCRdb's copy carries only in-frame clones and drops some. The sample lists about 200,000 clones, over 65% occurring once. This clone has a single count. The antigen remains undetermined. The source material was PBMCs. This TCR came from a boy between 2 and 10 years old in good health and CMV-seronegative. The V and J genes are TRBV9 and TRBJ2-3; 7 bases agree with TRBD2. Written as DNA, the CDR3 is TGTGCCAGCAGCCCATGGGGGGGGGTCAGTGATACGCAGTATTTT. Translating gives CASSPWGGVSDTQYF. Variable domain in full (rest from reference TRBV9 and TRBJ2-3): DSGVTQTPKHLITATGQRVTLRCSPRSGDLSVYWYQQSLDQGLQFLIQYYNGEERAKGNILERFSAQQFPDLHSELNLSSLELGDSALYFCASSPWGGVSDTQYFGPGTRLTVL.